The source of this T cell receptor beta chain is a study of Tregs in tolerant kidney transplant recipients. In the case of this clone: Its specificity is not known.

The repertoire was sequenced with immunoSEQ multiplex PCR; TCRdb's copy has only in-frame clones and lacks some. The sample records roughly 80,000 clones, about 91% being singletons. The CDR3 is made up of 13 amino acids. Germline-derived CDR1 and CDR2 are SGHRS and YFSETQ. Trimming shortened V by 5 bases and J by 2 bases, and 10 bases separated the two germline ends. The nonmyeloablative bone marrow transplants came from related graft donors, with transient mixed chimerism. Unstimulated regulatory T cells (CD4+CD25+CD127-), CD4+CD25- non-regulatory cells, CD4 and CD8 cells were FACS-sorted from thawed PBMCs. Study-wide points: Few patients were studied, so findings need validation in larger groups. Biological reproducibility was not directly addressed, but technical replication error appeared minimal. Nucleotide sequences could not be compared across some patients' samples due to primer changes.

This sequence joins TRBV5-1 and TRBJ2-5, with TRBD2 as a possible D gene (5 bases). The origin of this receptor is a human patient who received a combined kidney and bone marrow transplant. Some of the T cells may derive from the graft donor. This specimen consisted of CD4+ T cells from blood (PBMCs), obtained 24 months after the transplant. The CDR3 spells CASRLAQQETQYF. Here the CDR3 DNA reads TGCGCCAGCAGATTAGCGCAACAAGAGACCCAGTACTTC. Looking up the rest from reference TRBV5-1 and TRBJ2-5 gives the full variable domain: KAGVTQTPRYLIKTRGQQVTLSCSPISGHRSVSWYQQTPGQGLQFLFEYFSETQRNKGNFPGRFSGRQFSNSRSEMNVSTLELGDSALYLCASRLAQQETQYFGPGTRLLVL.